These 14 T cell receptor beta chains originate from one sample sequenced in a study of T cell responses to AZD1222 COVID-19 vaccine. Method: immunoSEQ multiplex PCR; TCRdb's copy keeps in-frame clones and lacks some. The repertoire consists of 93,000 or so clones, with 75% to 90% occurring once and the leading ten covering about 20%. This specimen consisted of peripheral blood, obtained on day 0 of AZD1222 vaccination. These receptors came from an adult in good health.

V usage is TRBV5-4 and J usage is TRBJ2-3, with 7 bases identical to TRBD1. Germline V gives CDR1 SGHNT, CDR2 YYREEE (reference sequence). Unmatched junction bases numbered 6, after V lost 0 bases and J lost 2 bases. The CDR3 extends over 16 amino acids. Written as DNA, the CDR3 is TGTGCCAGCAGCTTGGTACAGGGGCTCCCCACAGATACGCAGTATTTT. Protein sequence: CASSLVQGLPTDTQYF.

V is TRBV28 and J is TRBJ2-5; D is possibly TRBD1 (5 bases). Trimming took off 6 bases at V and 5 bases at J, with 10 bases between the two ends. CDR1 and CDR2 (germline): MDHEN, SYDVKM. The CDR3 is made up of 12 amino acids. CDR3 sequence (DNA): TGTGCCAGCAGCCTTAAGGGGGAGACCCAGTACTTC. Residues: CASSLKGETQYF.

The V and J genes are TRBV19 and TRBJ1-1; a possible D gene is TRBD1 (5 bases). Trimming cost V 4 bases and J 1 base, with 7 bases left between them. The germline V gene has CDR1 LNHDA and CDR2 SQIVND (reference sequence). The length of the CDR3 is 13 residues. The CDR3 sequence: CASSTQGNTEAFF. For the CDR3, the DNA is TGTGCCAGTAGTACCCAGGGGAACACTGAAGCTTTCTTT.

This chain joins TRBV6-5 and TRBJ2-2; D gene ambiguous. V dropped 6 bases and J dropped 0 bases, with 2 bases sitting between them. CDR3 length: 12 amino acids. CDR1 is MNHEY and CDR2 is SVGAGI in the germline V gene. Here the CDR3 reads CASSPNTGELFF. The CDR3 DNA follows: TGTGCCAGCAGCCCGAACACCGGGGAGCTGTTTTTT.

The V call is TRBV12-3 or TRBV12-4, the J call TRBJ2-1; the D gene is possibly TRBD2 (5 bases). This CDR3 is 13 amino acids long. V lost 6 bases and J lost 8, with 14 bases in between. The CDR3 DNA is TGTGCCAGCAGATACCGGGGTTTCGATGAGCAGTTCTTC. Protein: CASRYRGFDEQFF.

This clone turned up a few times. The chain uses TRBV7-9 and TRBJ1-5; D call uncertain. From germline, CDR1 is SEHNR and CDR2 FQNEAQ (reference sequence). V was clipped by 3 bases and J by 0 bases, with 6 bases between them. The CDR3 is 14 amino acids. The CDR3 reads CASSFTDSNQPQHF. The DNA of the CDR3 is TGTGCCAGCAGCTTTACGGATAGCAATCAGCCCCAGCATTTT.

The CDR3 DNA sequence: TGCGCCAGCAGCTTGGAGGGGGGTGATGGGAACAATGAGCAGTTCTTC. Protein product: CASSLEGGDGNNEQFF. The chain combines TRBV5-1 with TRBJ2-1; tentatively, D is TRBD1 or TRBD2 (6 bases each). Germline V lookup: CDR1 SGHRS, CDR2 YFSETQ. V lost 0 bases and J lost 5, with 15 bases in between. The CDR3 has 16 amino acids.

CDR3 in DNA: TGTGCCAGCAGCGCGGCAGACCAAGAGACCCAGTACTTC. Translating it yields CASSAADQETQYF. The chain joins TRBV11-3 to TRBJ2-5; D gene uncertain. Trimming took off 5 bases at V and 0 bases at J, with 7 bases between the two ends. This CDR3 is 13 amino acids long. The germline CDR1 and CDR2 sequences are SGHNT and YENEEA.

The rearrangement joins TRBV30 to TRBJ1-1; D may be TRBD1 (5 bases). The CDR3 length is 14 residues. The V end was cut by 6 bases, the J end by 1 base, with 15 bases between. CDR1 GTSNPN and CDR2 SVGIG come from the germline V gene (reference sequence). The CDR3 loop is CACLIRTKNTEAFF. DNA of the CDR3: TGTGCCTGCCTGATCAGGACAAAGAACACTGAAGCTTTCTTT.

This clone has just one count. The gene calls are TRBV6-1 and TRBJ2-3; D is ambiguous. The CDR3 sequence is 15 residues long. The germline V gene has CDR1 MNHNS and CDR2 SASEGT. Trimming stripped 3 bases from V and 4 bases from J, with 14 bases between. The CDR3 DNA is TGTGCCAGCAGTGACGTAACCTCTATCTCAGATACGCAGTATTTT. Its protein is CASSDVTSISDTQYF.

The chain carries TRBV24-1 and TRBJ2-1, with 8 bases identical to TRBD2. Germline V gene sequence: CDR1 KGHDR, CDR2 SFDVKD. The length of the CDR3 is 16 residues. The junction had 11 bases not matched to a gene; V was cut back by 4 bases and J by 7 bases. CDR3 residues: CATSDRTSRGGNEQFF. CDR3 nucleotide sequence: TGTGCCACCAGTGACAGGACTAGCCGCGGGGGGAATGAGCAGTTCTTC.

The chain's CDR3 is CASGAVSFYEQYF. The CDR3 DNA sequence: TGTGCCAGCGGAGCGGTCAGCTTCTACGAGCAGTACTTC. V is TRBV6-5 and J is TRBJ2-7; TRBD2 is a possible D gene (5 bases). Germline assignment: CDR1 MNHEY and CDR2 SVGAGI. This CDR3 has 13 amino acids. Trimming left V 8 bases short and J 3 bases short, with 14 bases between.

The chain carries TRBV19 and TRBJ1-2; TRBD1 might be the D (5 bases). The CDR3 covers 13 residues. CDR1 and CDR2 (germline): LNHDA, SQIVND (reference sequence). With 6 bases removed from V and 6 bases from J, the gap between germline ends came to 14 bases. As DNA, the CDR3 is TGTGCCAGTAGGATGGTGGGGCTCGATGGCTACACCTTC. Its translation: CASRMVGLDGYTF.

This clone was observed once. The rearrangement uses TRBV5-1 and TRBJ2-1, with 7 bases matching TRBD1. Per the germline V gene, CDR1 is SGHRS and CDR2 is YFSETQ. The V gene end was trimmed by 3 bases and the J gene end by 7 bases; junction bases not matched to a gene: 10. The CDR3 spans 15 residues. CDR3 loop: CASSSGAGGVNEQFF. The CDR3 DNA reads as TGCGCCAGCAGCTCCGGGGCAGGGGGTGTGAATGAGCAGTTCTTC.